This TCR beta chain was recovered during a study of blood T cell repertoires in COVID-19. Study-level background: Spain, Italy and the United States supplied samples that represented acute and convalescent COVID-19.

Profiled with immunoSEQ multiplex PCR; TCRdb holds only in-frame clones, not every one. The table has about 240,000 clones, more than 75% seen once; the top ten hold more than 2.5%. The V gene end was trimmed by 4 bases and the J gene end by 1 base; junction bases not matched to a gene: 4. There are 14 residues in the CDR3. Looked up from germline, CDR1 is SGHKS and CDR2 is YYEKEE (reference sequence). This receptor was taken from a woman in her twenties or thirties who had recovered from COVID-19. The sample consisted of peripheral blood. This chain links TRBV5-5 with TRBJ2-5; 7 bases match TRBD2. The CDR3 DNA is TGTGCCAGCAGCCCGGTAGCGGGCCAAGAGACCCAGTACTTC. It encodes CASSPVAGQETQYF.